The subject of this entry is one TCR beta chain. The sample belongs to a study of blood T cell repertoires in COVID-19. Study overall: Acute-phase and convalescent COVID-19 samples originated in the United States, Italy and Spain.

CDR3 length equals 15 residues. From germline, CDR1 is MDHEN and CDR2 SYDVKM. V was clipped by 8 bases and J by 5 bases; unmatched bases: 13. Only in-frame clones appear in the TCRdb table, and some are missing; sequencing was by immunoSEQ multiplex PCR. The sample consists of 540,000 or so clones, around 90% of them appearing once. The specimen was peripheral blood. The chain links TRBV28 to TRBJ2-7; 9 bases are shared with TRBD1. The TCR sequence derives from a woman aged 50 to 60 with COVID-19, enrolled during active disease. The CDR3: CASATSGQGIDEQYF. In DNA form, the CDR3 reads TGTGCCAGCGCTACCTCGGGACAGGGAATAGACGAGCAGTACTTC.